The sample holds many counts of the clone carrying this TCR beta chain. This sample was taken from a study of T cells in Graves' hyperthyroidism and ophthalmopathy. This CDR3 is 15 amino acids long. Trimming took 3 bases from V and 5 from J, leaving 14 bases between them. RNA transcripts provided the source from which TCR beta CDR3 regions were amplified. Carried out on the TCR CDR3, a first-round RT-PCR used the HTBI primer set. MiXCR, run by TCRdb on the multiplex PCR reads, gives a single entry per CDR3 protein. The sample carries more than 550,000 distinct CDR3 sequences, about 17% recorded once. The blood sample dates from first hyperthyroidism diagnosis, preceding any ophthalmopathy symptoms. PBMCs stemmed from about 9.5 ml fresh peripheral blood.

The sequence derives from a woman between 50 and 59 years old with Graves' hyperthyroidism that later progressed to Graves' ophthalmopathy. The specimen sequenced was blood. The V gene is TRBV12-3 or TRBV12-4, the J gene TRBJ2-1; D is ambiguous. The CDR3 spells CASSLGLTGDNEQFF. DNA of the CDR3: TGTGCCAGCAGTTTGGGCCTGACGGGCGACAATGAGCAGTTCTTC.